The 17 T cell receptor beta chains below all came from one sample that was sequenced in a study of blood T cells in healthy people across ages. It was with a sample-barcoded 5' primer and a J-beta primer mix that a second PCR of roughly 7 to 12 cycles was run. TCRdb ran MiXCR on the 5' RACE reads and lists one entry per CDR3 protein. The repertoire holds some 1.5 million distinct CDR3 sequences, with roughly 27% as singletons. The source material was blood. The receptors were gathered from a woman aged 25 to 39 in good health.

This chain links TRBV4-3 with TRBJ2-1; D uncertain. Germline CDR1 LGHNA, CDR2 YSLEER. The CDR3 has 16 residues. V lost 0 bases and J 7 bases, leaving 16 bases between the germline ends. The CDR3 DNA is TGCGCCAGCAGCCAAGACCCCCGGGTTCGCATTAATGAGCAGTTCTTC. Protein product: CASSQDPRVRINEQFF.

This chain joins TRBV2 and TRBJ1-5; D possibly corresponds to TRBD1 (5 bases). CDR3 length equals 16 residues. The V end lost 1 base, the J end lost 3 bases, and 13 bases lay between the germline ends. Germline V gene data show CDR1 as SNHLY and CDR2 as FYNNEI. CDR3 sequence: CASSEGRAYDNQPQHF. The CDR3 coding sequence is TGTGCCAGCAGTGAAGGCAGGGCATATGACAATCAGCCCCAGCATTTT.

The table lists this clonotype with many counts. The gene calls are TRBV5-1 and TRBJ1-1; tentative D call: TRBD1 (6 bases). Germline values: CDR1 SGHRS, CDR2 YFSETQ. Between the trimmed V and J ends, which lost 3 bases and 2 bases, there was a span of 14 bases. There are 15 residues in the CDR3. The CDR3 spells CASSSSTGINTEAFF. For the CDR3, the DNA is TGCGCCAGCAGCTCATCGACAGGCATCAACACTGAAGCTTTCTTT.

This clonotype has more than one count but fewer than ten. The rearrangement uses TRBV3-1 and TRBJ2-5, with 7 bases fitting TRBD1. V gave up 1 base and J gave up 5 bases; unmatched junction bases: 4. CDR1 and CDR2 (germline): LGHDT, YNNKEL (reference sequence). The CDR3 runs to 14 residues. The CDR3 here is CASSQVEGAETQYF. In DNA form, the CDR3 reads TGTGCCAGCAGCCAAGTCGAGGGGGCGGAGACCCAGTACTTC.

This CDR3 is CSVIGGRANEQYF. CDR3 sequence (DNA): TGCAGCGTTATTGGCGGGAGGGCCAATGAGCAGTACTTC. This chain connects TRBV29-1 to TRBJ2-5; 9 bases match TRBD2. Germline loops: CDR1 SQVTM, CDR2 ANQGSEA. V lost 5 bases and J lost 11; bases outside the gene matches: 12. The CDR3 totals 13 residues.

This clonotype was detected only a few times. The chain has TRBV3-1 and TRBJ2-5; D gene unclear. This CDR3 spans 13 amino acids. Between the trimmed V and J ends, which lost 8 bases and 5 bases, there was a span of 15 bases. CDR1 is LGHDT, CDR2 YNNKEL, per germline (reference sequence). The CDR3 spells CASRRAEEETQYF. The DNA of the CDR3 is TGTGCCAGCCGAAGGGCAGAAGAGGAGACCCAGTACTTC.

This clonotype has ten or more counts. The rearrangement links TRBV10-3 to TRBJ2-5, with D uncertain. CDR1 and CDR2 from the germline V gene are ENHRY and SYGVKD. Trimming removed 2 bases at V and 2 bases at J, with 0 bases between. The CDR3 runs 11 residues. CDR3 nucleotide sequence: TGTGCCATCAGTGAGCAAGAGACCCAGTACTTC. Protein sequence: CAISEQETQYF.

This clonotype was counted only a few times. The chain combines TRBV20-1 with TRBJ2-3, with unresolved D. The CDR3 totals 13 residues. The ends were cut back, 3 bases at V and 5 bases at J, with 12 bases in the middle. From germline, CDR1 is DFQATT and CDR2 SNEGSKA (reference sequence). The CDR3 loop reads CSARVAPGDTQYF. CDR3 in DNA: TGCAGTGCTAGGGTCGCCCCGGGAGATACGCAGTATTTT.

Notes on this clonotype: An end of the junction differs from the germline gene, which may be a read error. DNA for the CDR3: TGTGCCAGCAGGTCCAACTCCAGGGCGAACACTGTAGCTTTCTTT. It codes for CASRSNSRANTVAFF. V and J are TRBV6-6 and TRBJ1-1; maybe TRBD1 (5 bases). The CDR3 contains 15 residues. CDR1 is MNHNY, CDR2 SVGAGI, per germline (reference sequence).

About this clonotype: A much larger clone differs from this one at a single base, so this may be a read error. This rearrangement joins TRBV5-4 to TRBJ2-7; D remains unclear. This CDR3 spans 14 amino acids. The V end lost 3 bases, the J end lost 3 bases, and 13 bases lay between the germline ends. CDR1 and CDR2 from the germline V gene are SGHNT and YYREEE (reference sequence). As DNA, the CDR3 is TGTGCCAGCAGCTCGACAATCCCCTACTACGAGCAGTACTTC. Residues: CASSSTIPYYEQYF.

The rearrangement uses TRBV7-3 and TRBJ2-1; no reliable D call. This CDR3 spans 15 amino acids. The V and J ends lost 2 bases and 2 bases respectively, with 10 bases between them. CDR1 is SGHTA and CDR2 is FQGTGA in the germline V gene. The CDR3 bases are TGTGCCAGCAGCTTAGACGGCCTCACCTACAATGAGCAGTTCTTC. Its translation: CASSLDGLTYNEQFF.

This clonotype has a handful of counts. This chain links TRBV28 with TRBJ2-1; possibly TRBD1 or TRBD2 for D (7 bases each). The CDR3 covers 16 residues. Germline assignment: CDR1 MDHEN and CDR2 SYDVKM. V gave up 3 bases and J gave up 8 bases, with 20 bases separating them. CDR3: CASSLQGRDRYYEQFF. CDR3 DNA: TGTGCCAGCAGTTTGCAGGGGAGGGACAGATACTATGAGCAGTTCTTC. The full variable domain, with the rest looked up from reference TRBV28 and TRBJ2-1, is DVKVTQSSRYLVKRTGEKVFLECVQDMDHENMFWYRQDPGLGLRLIYFSYDVKMKEKGDIPEGYSVSREKKERFSLILESASTNQTSMYLCASSLQGRDRYYEQFFGPGTRLTVL.

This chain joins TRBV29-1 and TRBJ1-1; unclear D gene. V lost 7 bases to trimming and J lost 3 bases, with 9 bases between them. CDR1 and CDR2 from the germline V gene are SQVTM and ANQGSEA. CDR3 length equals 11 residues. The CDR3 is CSAPVDTEAFF. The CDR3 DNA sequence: TGCAGCGCCCCCGTGGACACTGAAGCTTTCTTT.

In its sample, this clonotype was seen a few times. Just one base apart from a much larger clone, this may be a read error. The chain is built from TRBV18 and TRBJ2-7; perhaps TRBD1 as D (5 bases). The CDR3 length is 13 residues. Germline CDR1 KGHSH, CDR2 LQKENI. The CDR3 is CTSSPNQGGEQYF. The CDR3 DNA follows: TGTACCAGCTCACCGAACCAGGGTGGCGAGCAGTACTTC.

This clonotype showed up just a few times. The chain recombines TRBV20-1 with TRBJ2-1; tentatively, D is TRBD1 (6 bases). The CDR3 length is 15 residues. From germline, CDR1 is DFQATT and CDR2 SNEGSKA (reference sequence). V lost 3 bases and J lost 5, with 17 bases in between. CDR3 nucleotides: TGCAGTGCTAGGGCACAGGGCGGACTTCACAATGAGCAGTTCTTC. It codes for CSARAQGGLHNEQFF.

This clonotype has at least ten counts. The CDR3 bases are TGCAGCGTTGGTACTACTACGTACTACAATGAGCAGTTCTTC. Protein: CSVGTTTYYNEQFF. The chain employs TRBV29-1 and TRBJ2-1, with D unresolved. Germline lookup yields CDR1 SQVTM and CDR2 ANQGSEA. Trimming pared 4 bases from V and 3 bases from J, leaving 13 bases between. The CDR3 runs to 14 residues.

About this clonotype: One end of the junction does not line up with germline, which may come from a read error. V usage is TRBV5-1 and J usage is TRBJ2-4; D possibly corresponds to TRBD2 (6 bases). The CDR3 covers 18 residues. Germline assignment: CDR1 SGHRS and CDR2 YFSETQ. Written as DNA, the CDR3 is TGCGCCGGCAGCTTGGGGGTGAGGAGGGATCTGGCCAAAAACATTCAGTACTTC. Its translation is CAGSLGVRRDLAKNIQYF.